Each of the 2 T cell receptor beta chains below was sequenced from the same sample in a study of blood T cell repertoires in COVID-19. Only in-frame clones appear in the TCRdb table, and some are missing; sequencing was by immunoSEQ multiplex PCR. This sample has around 190,000 clones, with about 88% found just once. Sequenced: peripheral blood. These receptors were taken from a man between 50 and 59 years old with COVID-19, enrolled during active disease.

The rearrangement uses TRBV10-3 and TRBJ2-2, with 8 bases identical to TRBD2. The V and J ends lost 7 bases and 0 bases, in that order; junction bases with no gene match: 7. Germline V gene sequence: CDR1 ENHRY, CDR2 SYGVKD. The CDR3 loop spans 16 amino acids. This chain's CDR3 is CAITRAGDANTGELFF. CDR3 DNA: TGTGCCATCACTCGAGCGGGAGACGCGAACACCGGGGAGCTGTTTTTT.

The chain carries TRBV5-8 and TRBJ2-2; 7 bases agree with TRBD1. Trimming removed 3 bases from V and 0 bases from J; junction bases left unmatched: 8. The CDR3 loop spans 17 amino acids. Germline V lookup: CDR1 SGHTS, CDR2 YDEGEE. The CDR3 DNA sequence: TGTGCCAGCAGCTCAAATCGGGACAGCGCGAACACCGGGGAGCTGTTTTTT. Translation: CASSSNRDSANTGELFF.